The sequence of this TCR beta chain was determined in a study of cytomegalovirus exposure and HLA in healthy donors. After removal of 4 bases from V and 0 bases from J, the junction contained 5 bases not matched to a gene. Germline CDR1 and CDR2: LNHDA and SQIVND (reference sequence). CDR3 length: 15 amino acids. A multiplex PCR was run with 60 Vbeta primers and 13 Jbeta primers. Method: immunoSEQ multiplex PCR; TCRdb's copy keeps in-frame clones and lacks some. The table includes approximately 240,000 clones, approximately 84% detected once. This clone was seen a single time. The receptor's source is a woman aged 40 to 50 in good health and CMV-seronegative. Sequencing input: PBMCs. The J gene is TRBJ1-1, the V gene TRBV19, with 7 positions matching TRBD1. The CDR3 DNA follows: TGTGCCAGTAGTACGCGGGGACAGATGAACACTGAAGCTTTCTTT. Its protein is CASSTRGQMNTEAFF.